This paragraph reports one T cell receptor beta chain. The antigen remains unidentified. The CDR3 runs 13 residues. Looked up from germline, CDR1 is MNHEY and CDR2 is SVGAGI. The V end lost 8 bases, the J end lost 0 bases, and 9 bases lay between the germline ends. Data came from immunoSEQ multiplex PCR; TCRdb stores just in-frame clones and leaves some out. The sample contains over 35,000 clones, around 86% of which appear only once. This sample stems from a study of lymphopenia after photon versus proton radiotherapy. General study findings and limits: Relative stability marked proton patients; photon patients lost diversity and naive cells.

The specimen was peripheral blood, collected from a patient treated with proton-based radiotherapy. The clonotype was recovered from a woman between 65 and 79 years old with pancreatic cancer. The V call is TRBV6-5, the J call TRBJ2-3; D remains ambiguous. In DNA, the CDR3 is TGTGCCAGCGGCGTGATCAGCACAGATACGCAGTATTTT. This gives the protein CASGVISTDTQYF.